This section outlines one T cell receptor beta chain sequence together with its context. V lost 1 base, J lost 6 bases, and 21 bases lay in between. Germline CDR1 SQVTM, CDR2 ANQGSEA. CDR3 size: 16 residues. This entry belongs to a study of cytotoxic CD8 clonotypes in ibrutinib-treated CLL. About the study: There were about 11 relapsed/refractory patients and about 14 treatment-naive patients, and roughly 18 were IGHV unmutated. Response samples followed a median 12 months of treatment, range 6 to 36. Mean yields were about 280,000 productive templates and under 100,000 productive rearrangements per sample.

Assay used: immunoSEQ multiplex PCR; TCRdb lists only in-frame clones, some missing. The sample holds nearly 300,000 clones, approximately 76% seen once. This clonotype was obtained from a human donor with chronic lymphocytic leukemia. The chain has TRBV29-1 and TRBJ1-1; tentatively, D is TRBD1 (6 bases). Specimen: PBMCs, collected at disease progression, from a patient treated with ibrutinib. The CDR3 DNA reads TGCAGCGTTGAAGGCATGGCAGGGGCTTGGTATTCTGAAGCTTTCTTT. This gives the protein CSVEGMAGAWYSEAFF.